This passage covers 21 T cell receptor beta chains from one sample sequenced in a study of cytomegalovirus exposure and HLA in healthy donors (dated by TCRdb to about 2017). Receptors were amplified or captured by the immunoSEQ multiplex PCR assay. The table comes from immuneACCESS by way of TCRdb, which keeps in-frame sequences with V and J called. Part of the clones is missing from these tables; in studies checked, under half for an unresolved V gene and the rest for unknown reasons. The sample yields some 270,000 clones; approximately 86% were counted once. The ten top clones hold roughly 1% of the sample. Sequencing was carried out using PBMCs. The origin of the receptors is a woman in her late teens or twenties in good health and CMV-seronegative.

In the case of this clone: One end of the junction fails to match germline, which may point to a read error. The chain combines TRBV29-1 with TRBJ2-7; 7 bases align to TRBD1. Germline CDR1 SQVTM, CDR2 ANQGSEA. The CDR3 runs to 14 residues. The CDR3 nucleotides read TGCAGCATTGAGGTGGCAGGGGGCTCCTACGAGCAGTACTTC. Translation: CSIEVAGGSYEQYF.

V gene TRBV19 combines with J gene TRBJ2-1; 11 nucleotides align to TRBD2. The CDR3 length is 15 residues. CDR1 and CDR2 (germline): LNHDA, SQIVND (reference sequence). The junction had 7 bases not matched to a gene; V was cut back by 8 bases and J by 4 bases. CDR3: CASGLSGRAYNEQFF. The CDR3 DNA reads TGTGCCAGTGGTCTTAGCGGGAGGGCGTACAATGAGCAGTTCTTC.

CDR3 DNA: TGTGCCAGCAGGGCCGACCCGGGTCCCGGGAGGGAGCAGTACTTC. The encoded protein is CASRADPGPGREQYF. V gene TRBV2 combines with J gene TRBJ2-7; 7 nucleotides line up with TRBD2. J lost 7 bases, V lost 6 bases, and 15 bases had no gene match. Per germline, CDR1 SNHLY and CDR2 FYNNEI. The CDR3 has 15 amino acids.

This clone was counted a few times. The chain employs TRBV5-8 and TRBJ2-2; tentatively, D is TRBD1 (7 bases). The CDR3 has 18 amino acids. Trimming pared 7 bases from V and 4 bases from J, leaving 26 bases between. In germline, CDR1 is SGHTS, CDR2 YDEGEE. The CDR3 DNA is TGTGCCAGCTTTCCGATGGGACAGCCCGGAGGGGGCACCGGGGAGCTGTTTTTT. Amino acid sequence: CASFPMGQPGGGTGELFF.

The chain employs TRBV19 and TRBJ1-2; D remains ambiguous. Germline V CDR1 and CDR2: LNHDA, SQIVND (reference sequence). This CDR3 is 13 amino acids long. Trimming took off 3 bases at V and 1 base at J, with 6 bases between the two ends. The CDR3, as DNA: TGTGCCAGTAGTATTGGGAGTAACTATGGCTACACCTTC. Translation: CASSIGSNYGYTF.

This chain uses TRBV4-1 with TRBJ2-3, with 10 bases identical to TRBD1. The CDR3 has 16 amino acids. Germline-derived CDR1 and CDR2 are MGHRA and YSYEKL. With 3 bases clipped from V and 2 bases from J, the junction kept 5 bases outside the gene matches. The CDR3 protein is CASSQDRGEPTDTQYF. CDR3 in DNA: TGCGCCAGCAGCCAGGACAGGGGGGAACCCACAGATACGCAGTATTTT.

The V call is TRBV9, the J call TRBJ1-4; D gene unclear. Germline-derived CDR1 and CDR2 are SGDLS and YYNGEE. The CDR3 covers 14 residues. V was trimmed by 0 bases and J by 4 bases, leaving 7 bases between them. CDR3 amino acids: CASSVGSVNEKLFF. CDR3 bases: TGTGCCAGCAGCGTAGGTTCAGTTAATGAAAAACTGTTTTTT.

This clone was found a few times. V and J are TRBV5-4 and TRBJ2-2; D may be TRBD2 (6 bases). The V gene lost 4 bases and the J gene lost 0 bases, with 10 bases spanning the gap. This CDR3 spans 15 amino acids. The germline CDR1 and CDR2 sequences are SGHNT and YYREEE (reference sequence). The CDR3 DNA follows: TGTGCCAGCAGCCCGGGACTGCCGAACACCGGGGAGCTGTTTTTT. This codes for CASSPGLPNTGELFF.

This clone has only one observation. The J gene is TRBJ2-7, the V gene TRBV14; weak D call: TRBD2 (5 bases). The CDR3 totals 11 residues. Trimming removed 3 bases from V and 8 bases from J, with 8 bases in between. CDR1 and CDR2 from the germline V gene are SGHDN and FVKESK. CDR3 protein: CASSHGEKQYF. The CDR3 DNA sequence: TGTGCCAGCAGCCACGGGGAGAAGCAGTACTTC.

The V call is TRBV25-1, the J call TRBJ1-4; D is ambiguous. The CDR3 loop spans 15 amino acids. Trimming pared 1 base from V and 7 bases from J, leaving 13 bases between. CDR1 and CDR2 (germline): MGHDK, SYGVNS. The CDR3 spells CASSEWAPAIEKLFF. The CDR3 bases are TGTGCCAGCAGTGAATGGGCCCCTGCTATTGAAAAACTGTTTTTT.

This clone was seen only a few times. This chain joins TRBV5-1 and TRBJ1-6, with D possibly TRBD1 on 6 matching bases. This CDR3 is 15 amino acids long. V lost 0 bases and J 9 bases, leaving 13 bases between the germline ends. Germline CDR1 and CDR2: SGHRS and YFSETQ. Here the CDR3 reads CASSLGRGISSPLHF. The CDR3 DNA reads as TGCGCCAGCAGCTTGGGCAGGGGTATTAGTTCACCCCTCCACTTT.

The chain is built from TRBV10-1 and TRBJ2-6, with unresolved D. The V end was cut by 10 bases, the J end by 0 bases, with 19 bases between. The germline V gene encodes CDR1 WNHNN and CDR2 SYGVQD (reference sequence). The CDR3 contains 17 residues. DNA of the CDR3: TGCGCCACTAACGACACGGAAGACCACTCTGGGGCCAACGTCCTGACTTTC. Its protein product is CATNDTEDHSGANVLTF.

CDR3 amino acids: CSENRGAFF. The CDR3 coding sequence is TGCAGCGAAAACAGGGGAGCTTTCTTT. This chain uses TRBV29-1 with TRBJ1-1; TRBD1 matches at 7 bases. V lost 7 bases to trimming and J lost 10 bases; unmatched junction nucleotides: 3. The CDR3 has 9 residues. Germline assignment: CDR1 SQVTM and CDR2 ANQGSEA.

Only one count was recorded for this clone. The chain combines TRBV2 with TRBJ2-2; 9 positions agree with TRBD1. The junction had 1 base not matched to a gene; V was cut back by 1 base and J by 4 bases. Germline V gives CDR1 SNHLY, CDR2 FYNNEI. The CDR3 extends over 15 amino acids. The CDR3 DNA follows: TGTGCCAGCAGTGAAGGGACAGGGGTCACCGGGGAGCTGTTTTTT. The encoded protein is CASSEGTGVTGELFF.

There are a few counts of this clone. The chain carries TRBV7-6 and TRBJ2-2; tentatively, D is TRBD2 (6 bases). This CDR3 contains 17 residues. V was trimmed by 0 bases and J by 1 base, leaving 12 bases between them. Germline-derived CDR1 and CDR2 are SGHVS and FNYEAQ. CDR3 sequence: CASSLARGLLNTGELFF. CDR3 nucleotides: TGTGCCAGCAGCTTAGCTAGGGGACTCTTGAACACCGGGGAGCTGTTTTTT.

The chain joins TRBV4-1 to TRBJ1-1; D not resolved. This CDR3 has 15 residues. Germline V gene lookup returns CDR1 MGHRA and CDR2 YSYEKL. Trimming removed 1 base from V and 7 bases from J, with 16 bases in between. Here the CDR3 reads CASSQGPARWSEAFF. CDR3 DNA: TGCGCCAGCAGCCAAGGACCGGCTAGATGGAGTGAAGCTTTCTTT.

V and J are TRBV30 and TRBJ1-6; perhaps TRBD1 as D (5 bases). The CDR3 runs 13 residues. Germline assignment: CDR1 GTSNPN and CDR2 SVGIG (reference sequence). CDR3 nucleotide sequence: TGTGCTCTCGGGAGGGGATATAATTCACCCCTCCACTTT. It translates to CALGRGYNSPLHF.

The chain is built from TRBV5-1 and TRBJ1-2; D not resolved. The V gene lost 5 bases and the J gene lost 7 bases, with 18 bases spanning the gap. The CDR3 consists of 14 residues. CDR1 SGHRS and CDR2 YFSETQ come from the germline V gene. DNA for the CDR3: TGCGCCAGCAGGGCTCCTGGGAGCGGAAGTGGCTACACCTTC. Amino acids: CASRAPGSGSGYTF.

This chain uses TRBV2 with TRBJ1-4; 7 positions agree with TRBD1. The J segment lost 3 bases and the V segment lost 7 bases, leaving 8 bases of the junction unmatched. This CDR3 contains 15 residues. Looked up from germline, CDR1 is SNHLY and CDR2 is FYNNEI. The CDR3 nucleotides are TGTGCCAGCAAGCCACAGGGGACTTCTAATGAAAAACTGTTTTTT. It encodes CASKPQGTSNEKLFF. Drawing the rest from reference TRBV2 and TRBJ1-4, the complete variable domain is EPEVTQTPSHQVTQMGQEVILRCVPISNHLYFYWYRQILGQKVEFLVSFYNNEISEKSEIFDDQFSVERPDGSNFTLKIRSTKLEDSAMYFCASKPQGTSNEKLFFGSGTQLSVL.

The rearrangement joins TRBV30 to TRBJ2-3; tentatively, D is TRBD2 (6 bases). CDR3 length equals 15 residues. Germline CDR1 reads GTSNPN; CDR2 reads SVGIG (reference sequence). V shed 4 bases and J shed 4 bases, with 18 bases lying between them. CDR3 amino acids: CAWMRGSSDADTQYF. The CDR3 region has the DNA TGTGCCTGGATGAGGGGTTCTAGCGACGCAGATACGCAGTATTTT. Combining the CDR3 with reference TRBV30 and TRBJ2-3 gives the whole variable domain SQTIHQWPATLVQPVGSPLSLECTVEGTSNPNLYWYRQAAGRGLQLLFYSVGIGQISSEVPQNLSASRPQDRQFILSSKKLLLSDSGFYLCAWMRGSSDADTQYFGPGTRLTVL.

The rearrangement joins TRBV6-1 to TRBJ1-5, with D possibly TRBD1 on 6 matching bases. The CDR3 has 14 residues. Germline V lookup: CDR1 MNHNS, CDR2 SASEGT. V lost 4 bases and J lost 2, with 9 bases in between. CDR3 nucleotide sequence: TGTGCCAGCAGTGTGCGACAGGGCAATCAGCCCCAGCATTTT. Its protein is CASSVRQGNQPQHF.